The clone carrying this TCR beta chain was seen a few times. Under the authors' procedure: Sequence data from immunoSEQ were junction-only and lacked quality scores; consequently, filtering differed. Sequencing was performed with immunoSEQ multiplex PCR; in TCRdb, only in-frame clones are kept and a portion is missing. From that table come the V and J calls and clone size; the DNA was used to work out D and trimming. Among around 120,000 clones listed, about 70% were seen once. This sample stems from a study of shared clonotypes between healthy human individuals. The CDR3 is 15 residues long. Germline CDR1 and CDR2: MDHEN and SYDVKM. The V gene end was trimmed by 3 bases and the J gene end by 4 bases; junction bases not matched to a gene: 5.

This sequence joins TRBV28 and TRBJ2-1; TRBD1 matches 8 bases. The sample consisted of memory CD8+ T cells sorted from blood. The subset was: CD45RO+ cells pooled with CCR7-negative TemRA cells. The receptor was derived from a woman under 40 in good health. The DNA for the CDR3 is TGTGCCAGCAGTTTTGGCAGGGGGCCTTACAATGAGCAGTTCTTC. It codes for CASSFGRGPYNEQFF.